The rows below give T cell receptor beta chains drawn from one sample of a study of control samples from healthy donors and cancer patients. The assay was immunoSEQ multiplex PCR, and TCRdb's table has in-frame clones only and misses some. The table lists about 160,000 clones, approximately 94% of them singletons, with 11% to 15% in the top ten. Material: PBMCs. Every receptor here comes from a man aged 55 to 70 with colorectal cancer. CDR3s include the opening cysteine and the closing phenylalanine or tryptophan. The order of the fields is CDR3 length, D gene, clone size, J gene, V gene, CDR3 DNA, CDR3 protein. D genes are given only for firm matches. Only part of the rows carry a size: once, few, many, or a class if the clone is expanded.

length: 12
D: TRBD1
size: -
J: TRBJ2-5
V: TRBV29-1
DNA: TGCAGCACGTTGACAGGGCCGGAGACCCAGTACTTC
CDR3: CSTLTGPETQYF

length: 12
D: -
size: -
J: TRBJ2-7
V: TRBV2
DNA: TGTGCCAGCAGTAGACAGTTCTACGAGCAGTACTTC
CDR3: CASSRQFYEQYF

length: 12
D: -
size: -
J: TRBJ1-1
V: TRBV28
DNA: TGTGCCAGCAGTGTCGAGAACACTGAAGCTTTCTTT
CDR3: CASSVENTEAFF

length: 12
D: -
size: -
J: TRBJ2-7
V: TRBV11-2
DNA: TGTGCCAGCAGCTTAGCCACCTACGAGCAGTACTTC
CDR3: CASSLATYEQYF

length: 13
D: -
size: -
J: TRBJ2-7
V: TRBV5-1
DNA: TGCGCCAGCAGCTTGGGACAGGTCTACGAGCAGTACTTC
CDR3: CASSLGQVYEQYF

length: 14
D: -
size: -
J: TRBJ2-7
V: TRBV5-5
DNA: TGTGCCAGCAGCTCCAGGGTGATCGGCTACGAGCAGTACTTC
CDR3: CASSSRVIGYEQYF

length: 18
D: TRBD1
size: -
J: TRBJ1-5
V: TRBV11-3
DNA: TGTGCCAGCAGCTTAGGAGGGGACAGGGAGTTTGTCCATCAGCCCCAGCATTTT
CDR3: CASSLGGDREFVHQPQHF

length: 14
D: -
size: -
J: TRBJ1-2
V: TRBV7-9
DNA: TGTGCCAGCAGCTTAGCACAGGGAAACTATGGCTACACCTTC
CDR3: CASSLAQGNYGYTF

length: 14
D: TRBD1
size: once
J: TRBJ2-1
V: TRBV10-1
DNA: TGCGCCAGCAGGGGACAGGGAGGGAACAATGAGCAGTTCTTC
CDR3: CASRGQGGNNEQFF

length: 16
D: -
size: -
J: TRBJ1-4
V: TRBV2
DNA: TGTGCCAGCAGTGAAGACTCGGAGGGGGCTAATGAAAAACTGTTTTTT
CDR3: CASSEDSEGANEKLFF

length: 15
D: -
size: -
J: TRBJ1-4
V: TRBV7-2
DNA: TGTGCCAGCACCTTTGACTGGACAGTCGGTGAAAAACTGTTTTTT
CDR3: CASTFDWTVGEKLFF

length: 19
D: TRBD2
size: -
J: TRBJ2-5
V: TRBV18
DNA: TGTGCCAGCTCACCACGGCTAGCGGGGGCCGTACCCTCTGGAGAGACCCAGTACTTC
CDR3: CASSPRLAGAVPSGETQYF

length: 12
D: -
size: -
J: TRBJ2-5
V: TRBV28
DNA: TGTGCCAGCAGCCCCAGGGGAGAGACCCAGTACTTC
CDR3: CASSPRGETQYF

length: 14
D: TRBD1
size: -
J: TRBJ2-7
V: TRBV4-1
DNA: TGCGCCAGCAGCCTAAGGACAGGGGTCTACGAGCAGTACTTC
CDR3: CASSLRTGVYEQYF

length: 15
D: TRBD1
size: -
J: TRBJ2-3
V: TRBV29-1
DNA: TGCAGCGTTGAAACTGGTGGGGACAGAGTTTTCGGCAAGTATTTT
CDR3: CSVETGGDRVFGKYF

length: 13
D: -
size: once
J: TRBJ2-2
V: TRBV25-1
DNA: TGTGCCAGCAGCCCCACAGGTACCGGGGAGCTGTTTTTT
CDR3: CASSPTGTGELFF

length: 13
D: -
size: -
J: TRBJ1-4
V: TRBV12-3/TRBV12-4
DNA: TGTGCCAGCACGGGGGGACTGAGTGAAAAACTGTTTTTT
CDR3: CASTGGLSEKLFF

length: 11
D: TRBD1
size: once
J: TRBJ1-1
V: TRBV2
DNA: TGTGCCAGCATGGGACAGGTTGAAGCTTTCTTT
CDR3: CASMGQVEAFF

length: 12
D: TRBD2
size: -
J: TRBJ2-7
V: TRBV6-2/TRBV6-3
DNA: TGTGCCAGCAGCGGACTAGCGGGCGAGCAGTACTTC
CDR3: CASSGLAGEQYF

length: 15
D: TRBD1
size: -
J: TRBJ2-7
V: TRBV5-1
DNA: TGCGCCAGCAGCTCAACCGGGACAGGGCCCTACGAGCAGTACTTC
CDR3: CASSSTGTGPYEQYF

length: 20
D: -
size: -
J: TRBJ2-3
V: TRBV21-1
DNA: TGTGCCAGCAACATGCCCCACTCGGGACTAGCGGGGGGCCTGACAGATACGCAGTATTTT
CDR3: CASNMPHSGLAGGLTDTQYF

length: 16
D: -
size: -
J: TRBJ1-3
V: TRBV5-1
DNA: TGCGCCAGCAGCTTGGGTACGGGGGCAAGCGGAAACACCATATATTTT
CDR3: CASSLGTGASGNTIYF

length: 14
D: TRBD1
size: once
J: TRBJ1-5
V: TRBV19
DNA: TGTGCCAGTAGTATACAGGGGGGCGATCAGCCCCAGCATTTT
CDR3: CASSIQGGDQPQHF

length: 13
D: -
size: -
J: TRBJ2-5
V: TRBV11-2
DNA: TGTGCCACCTCTACTAGAGCGTCTGAGACCCAGTACTTC
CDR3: CATSTRASETQYF

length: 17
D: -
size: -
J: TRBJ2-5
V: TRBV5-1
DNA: TGCGCCAGCAGCTTGGACGTTCCTTTCTCCGGGGATGTGACCCAGTACTTC
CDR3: CASSLDVPFSGDVTQYF

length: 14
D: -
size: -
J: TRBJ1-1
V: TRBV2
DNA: TGTGCCAGCAGTTCCCTGGGGCAGCTTACTGAAGCTTTCTTT
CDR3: CASSSLGQLTEAFF

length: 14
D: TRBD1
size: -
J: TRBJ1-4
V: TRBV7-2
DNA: TGTGCCAGCAGCAGACAGGGTCTTAATGAAAAACTGTTTTTT
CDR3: CASSRQGLNEKLFF

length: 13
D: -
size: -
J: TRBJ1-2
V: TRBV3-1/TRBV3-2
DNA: TGTGCCAGCAGCCACAGAGCTAACTATGGCTACACCTTC
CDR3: CASSHRANYGYTF

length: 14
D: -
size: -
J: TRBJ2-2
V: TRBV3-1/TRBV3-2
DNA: TGTGCCAGCAGGCACCAGGGTTCCGCCGGGGAGCTGTTTTTT
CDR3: CASRHQGSAGELFF

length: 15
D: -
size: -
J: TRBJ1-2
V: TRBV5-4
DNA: TGTGCCAGCAGCTCGGACGCCGCGACTAACTATGGCTACACCTTC
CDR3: CASSSDAATNYGYTF

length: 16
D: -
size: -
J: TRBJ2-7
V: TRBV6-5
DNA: TGTGCCAGCAGTTACTCTACGGGATCGCATTCCTACGAGCAGTACTTC
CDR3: CASSYSTGSHSYEQYF

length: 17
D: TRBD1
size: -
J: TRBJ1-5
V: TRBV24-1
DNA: TGTGCCACCAGTGACTCGACAGGGGTTAAGGGCAATCAGCCCCAGCATTTT
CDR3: CATSDSTGVKGNQPQHF

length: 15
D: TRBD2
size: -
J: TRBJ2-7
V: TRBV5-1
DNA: TGCGCCAGCAGCTTGCGAGCGGGGGACACCTACGAGCAGTACTTC
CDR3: CASSLRAGDTYEQYF

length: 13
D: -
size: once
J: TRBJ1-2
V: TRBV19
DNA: TGTGCCAGTAGTATAGGAGGCCGATATGGCTACACCTTC
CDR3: CASSIGGRYGYTF

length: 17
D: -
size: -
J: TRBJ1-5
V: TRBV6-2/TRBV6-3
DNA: TGTGCCAGCAGTTTCACTTCAGGGATAAATAGCAATCAGCCCCAGCATTTT
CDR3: CASSFTSGINSNQPQHF

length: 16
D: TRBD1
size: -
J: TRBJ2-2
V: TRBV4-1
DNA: TGCGCCAGCAGCCCGGGACAGGGGGCGGTCACCGGGGAGCTGTTTTTT
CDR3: CASSPGQGAVTGELFF

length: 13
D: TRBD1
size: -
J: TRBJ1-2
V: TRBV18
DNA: TGTGCCAGCTCACCTCGGGACAGGGATGGCTACACCTTC
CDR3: CASSPRDRDGYTF

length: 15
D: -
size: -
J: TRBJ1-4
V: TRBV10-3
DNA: TGTGCCATCAGTGAACAGGGTGAGACTAATGAAAAACTGTTTTTT
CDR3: CAISEQGETNEKLFF

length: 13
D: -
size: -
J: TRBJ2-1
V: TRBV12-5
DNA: TGTGCTAGTGGTTTGGGGGTTTCCGATGAGCAGTTCTTC
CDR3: CASGLGVSDEQFF

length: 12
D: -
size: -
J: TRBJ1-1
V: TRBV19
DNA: TGTGCCAGTAGTCCCCGGAAGTCCCAAGCTTTCTTT
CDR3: CASSPRKSQAFF

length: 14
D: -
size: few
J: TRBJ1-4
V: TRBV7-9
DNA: TGTGCCAGCAGCCCCGGACGGTATAATGAAAAACTGTTTTTT
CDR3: CASSPGRYNEKLFF

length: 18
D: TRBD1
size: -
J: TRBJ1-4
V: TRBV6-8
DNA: TGTGCCAGCATCATCCTACCGCGGGACAGGCTGACTAATGAAAAACTGTTTTTT
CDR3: CASIILPRDRLTNEKLFF